This TCR beta chain was identified during a study of T and B cells in COVID-19 patients. At the level of the study: Of 20 to 25 active-infection patients, 12 were critically ill with mechanical ventilation or extracorporeal membrane oxygenation. Of about 20 active-infection patients, 15 to 18 carried comorbidities linked to unfavorable COVID-19 outcome. Whole-study results and caveats: Blood from mildly ill patients while symptomatic, and early samples from severe cases, were scarce. At recovery TRB diversity and richness exceeded healthy donors, after highly clonal active COVID-19 repertoires.

Germline V gene lookup returns CDR1 LNHDA and CDR2 SQIVND (reference sequence). The CDR3 totals 16 residues. V was pared by 3 bases and J by 5 bases, with 9 bases of the junction left unmatched. From blood, roughly 240-550 ng of genomic DNA served as TRB template. BIOMED2 TRB-A/B primer pools were used in multiplex TRB PCR. TCRdb ran MiXCR on the multiplex PCR reads and lists one entry per CDR3 protein. This table has about 8,900 distinct CDR3 sequences, about 40% appearing once. The sample holds a few counts of this clonotype. The antigen remains undetermined. The sequenced material came from blood. The chain employs TRBV19 and TRBJ2-5, with 10 bases that match TRBD2. This clonotype was sampled from a human donor with active COVID-19. The CDR3 sequence is CASSIGSSGSEETQYF. The CDR3, as DNA: TGTGCCAGTAGTATTGGGTCTAGCGGGAGTGAGGAGACCCAGTACTTC.